Following are 9 T cell receptor beta chains from one sample sequenced in a study of Tregs in tolerant kidney transplant recipients. Sequenced by immunoSEQ multiplex PCR; TCRdb stores in-frame clones only, minus some. The table for this sample gives tens of thousands of clones. The source was CD4+ T cells from blood, collected before the transplant. These receptors were taken from a human donor who received a combined kidney and bone marrow transplant.

Remarks on this clone: The read halts 3 residues ahead of the CDR3 end, with the missing end drawn from the germline J gene. V is TRBV20-1 and J is TRBJ1-1; tentatively, D is TRBD1 (6 bases). Germline assignment: CDR1 DFQATT and CDR2 SNEGSKA (reference sequence). V was pared by 3 bases and J by 0 bases, with 11 bases between. The CDR3 is made up of 14 amino acids. The sequenced part of the CDR3 DNA is TGCAGTGCTAGTGGGGGCGCATTGAACACTGAA. Translating gives CSASGGALNTE. The full-length CDR3 reads as CSASGGALNTEAFF.

In the case of this clone: The CDR3 extends 3 residues past the end of the read, so its final part is completed from the germline J gene. The chain is built from TRBV6-2 or TRBV6-3 and TRBJ2-4; TRBD1 matches at 7 bases. V lost 2 bases to trimming and J lost 1 base; unmatched junction nucleotides: 8. CDR1 is MNHEY and CDR2 is SVGEGT in the germline V gene. This CDR3 spans 17 amino acids. The part of the CDR3 DNA that was read is TGTGCCAGCAGTTACCGGGGAACAGGGGCGGCCAAAAACATT. Amino acids: CASSYRGTGAAKNI. The full CDR3 protein reads CASSYRGTGAAKNIQYF.

Remarks on this clone: The CDR3 end is not reached by the read, which stops 3 residues before it; the germline J gene fills it in. The rearrangement joins TRBV6-2 or TRBV6-3 to TRBJ2-3; 10 bases line up with TRBD2. Germline CDR1 and CDR2: MNHEY and SVGEGT. The CDR3 has 15 amino acids. V shed 2 bases, J shed 3 bases, and the junction held 2 bases outside the gene matches. The CDR3 is CASSYGAGGTDTQYF. CDR3 DNA (partial): TGTGCCAGCAGTTACGGAGCGGGAGGGACAGATACG.

Incomplete CDR3 DNA: TGCGCCAGCAGCCTCGCAGGGGGCCAGGGGGGC. Translation: CASSLAGGQGG. The entire CDR3 protein is CASSLAGGQGGYTF. The rearrangement joins TRBV5-1 to TRBJ1-2, with TRBD1 matching 8 bases. The read falls 3 residues short of the CDR3 end, and the missing part is taken from the germline J gene. The CDR3 totals 14 residues. The germline gives CDR1 SGHRS, CDR2 YFSETQ.

Comment on this clone: The read ends 3 residues before the CDR3 terminus; that terminus is restored from the germline J gene. V gene TRBV18 combines with J gene TRBJ2-5; 8 bases match TRBD1. The CDR3 is 15 residues long. Losses at the gene ends were 1 base for V and 3 bases for J; bases not matched to a gene: 4. The germline V gene has CDR1 KGHSH and CDR2 LQKENI. The CDR3 sequence: CASSPLDRAEETQYF. CDR3 DNA (partial): TGTGCCAGCTCACCACTGGACAGGGCCGAAGAGACC.

With respect to this clone: The read halts 3 residues ahead of the CDR3 end, with the missing end drawn from the germline J gene. The chain couples TRBV18 to TRBJ1-4; D is unresolved. The CDR3 contains 14 residues. V was cut by 1 base and J by 8 bases, with 11 bases left in between. From germline, CDR1 is KGHSH and CDR2 LQKENI. The covered CDR3 bases are TGTGCCAGCTCACCACGGCAGGCGGGGGAAAAA. As protein: CASSPRQAGEK. The entire CDR3 protein reads CASSPRQAGEKLFF.

In regard to this clone: The missing CDR3 end, 3 residues past where the read stops, is filled in from the germline J gene. This chain uses TRBV19 with TRBJ2-7; the D gene is possibly TRBD1 (6 bases). Deletions cut 9 bases from V and 0 bases from J, with 15 bases between. Germline-derived CDR1 and CDR2 are LNHDA and SQIVND (reference sequence). This CDR3 is 14 amino acids long. Partial CDR3 DNA: TGTGCCAGGGGGGCCAGGGGCCCCTCCTACGAG. Translation: CARGARGPSYE. The whole CDR3 is CARGARGPSYEQYF.

Note on this clone: The read finishes 3 residues shy of the CDR3 end, and the germline J gene is used to complete it. The chain is built from TRBV6-1 and TRBJ1-5, with D maybe TRBD1 (5 bases). V lost 2 bases and J 7 bases, leaving 12 bases between the germline ends. The germline V gene encodes CDR1 MNHNS and CDR2 SASEGT. This CDR3 spans 14 amino acids. The CDR3 protein is CASSERAGTQPQHF. The covered CDR3 bases are TGTGCCAGCAGTGAAAGGGCGGGGACGCAGCCC.

With respect to this clone: The sequence runs out 3 residues before the end of the CDR3; the remainder is reconstructed from the germline J gene. The chain joins TRBV19 to TRBJ2-2, with 7 bases lining up with TRBD1. The trim removed 8 bases at V and 5 bases at J, leaving 20 bases unmatched. The germline gives CDR1 LNHDA, CDR2 SQIVND (reference sequence). This CDR3 spans 18 amino acids. Partial CDR3 DNA: TGTGCCAGTCAACCGGGACAGTTGTTTAGACGTATAACCGGGGAG. Its translation: CASQPGQLFRRITGE. The entire CDR3 reads CASQPGQLFRRITGELFF.